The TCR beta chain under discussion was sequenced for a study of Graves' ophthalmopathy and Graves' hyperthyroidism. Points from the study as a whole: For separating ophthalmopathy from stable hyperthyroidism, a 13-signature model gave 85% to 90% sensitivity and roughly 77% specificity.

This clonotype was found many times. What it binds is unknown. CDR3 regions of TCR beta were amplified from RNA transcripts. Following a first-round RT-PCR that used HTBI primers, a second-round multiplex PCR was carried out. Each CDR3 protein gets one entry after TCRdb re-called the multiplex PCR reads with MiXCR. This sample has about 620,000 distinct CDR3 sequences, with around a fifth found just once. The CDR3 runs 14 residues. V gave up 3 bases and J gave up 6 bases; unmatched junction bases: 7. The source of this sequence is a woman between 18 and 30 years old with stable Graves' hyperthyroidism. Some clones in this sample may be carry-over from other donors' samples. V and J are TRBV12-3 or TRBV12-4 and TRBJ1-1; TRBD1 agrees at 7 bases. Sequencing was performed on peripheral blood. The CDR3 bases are TGTGCCAGCAGTTTCGGCAGGGGGGTATCTGAAGCTTTCTTT. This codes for CASSFGRGVSEAFF.